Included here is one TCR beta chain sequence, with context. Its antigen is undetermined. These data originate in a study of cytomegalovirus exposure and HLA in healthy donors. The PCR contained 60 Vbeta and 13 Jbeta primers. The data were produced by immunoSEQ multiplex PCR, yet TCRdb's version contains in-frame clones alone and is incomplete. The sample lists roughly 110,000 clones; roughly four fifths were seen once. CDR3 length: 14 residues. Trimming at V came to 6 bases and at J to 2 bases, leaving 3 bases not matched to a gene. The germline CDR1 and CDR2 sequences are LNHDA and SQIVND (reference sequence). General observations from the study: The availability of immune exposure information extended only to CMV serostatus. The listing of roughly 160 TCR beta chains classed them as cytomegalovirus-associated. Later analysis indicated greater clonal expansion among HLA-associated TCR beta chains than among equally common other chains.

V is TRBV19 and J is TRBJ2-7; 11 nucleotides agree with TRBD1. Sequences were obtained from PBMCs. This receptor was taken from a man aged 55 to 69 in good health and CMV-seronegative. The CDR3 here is CASRRTGGPYEQYF. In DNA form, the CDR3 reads TGTGCCAGTAGGAGGACAGGGGGCCCCTACGAGCAGTACTTC.